Presented here are 23 T cell receptor beta chains from one specimen sequenced in a study of breast tumors, draining lymph nodes, adjacent tissues listed by TCRdb under 2016. The axillary draining lymph nodes of breast cancer patients were the source of the lymph node samples. Library construction relied on multiplex PCR. The data were produced on an Illumina HiSeq 2000. TCRdb applied fastp at Q25 and MiXCR to the public reads, then kept only in-frame beta chains. Here each entry gathers all rows of one CDR3 protein and keeps the most common genes and DNA. The table for this sample lists about 230,000 distinct CDR3 sequences; about 30% of them were counted only once. The ten top clones hold just over 1.4% of the sample. Sequencing was done on a sample of axillary lymph node tissue. Every receptor here comes from a female donor with breast cancer. Some clones in this sample may be carry-over from other donors' samples.

This clonotype occurred many times. This chain connects TRBV6-5 to TRBJ1-2; 7 bases are shared with TRBD1. CDR1 and CDR2 (germline): MNHEY, SVGAGI. V gave up 0 bases and J gave up 7 bases; unmatched junction bases: 5. The CDR3 loop spans 14 amino acids. In DNA, the CDR3 is TGTGCCAGCAGTTACTCCAGGGGGGCTGGTGGCTACACCTTC. Translation gives CASSYSRGAGGYTF.

At least ten counts were recorded for this clonotype. V gene TRBV7-3 combines with J gene TRBJ2-1; 8 bases map to TRBD1. Looked up from germline, CDR1 is SGHTA and CDR2 is FQGTGA. This CDR3 contains 15 residues. J gave up 6 bases and V 0 bases, and 4 bases lay outside the gene matches. The CDR3 DNA reads as TGTGCCAGCAGCTTAACCAGGGGGCAGCTCAATGAGCAGTTCTTC. It codes for CASSLTRGQLNEQFF.

This clonotype was detected ten times or more. CDR3 sequence (DNA): TGTGCCAGCAGCCCCACAAGGAGCAGTTCTTTTTCCTACGAGCAGTACTTC. It is translated as CASSPTRSSSFSYEQYF. The chain links TRBV7-2 to TRBJ2-7; D gene unclear. CDR3 size: 17 residues. Germline CDR1 is SGHTA and CDR2 is FQGNSA. V shed 5 bases and J shed 1 base, with 21 bases lying between them.

As to this clonotype: Just one base apart from a much larger clone, this may be a read error. The chain employs TRBV6-5 and TRBJ2-7; D is ambiguous. Germline CDR1 MNHEY, CDR2 SVGAGI. The CDR3 spans 12 residues. The V gene lost 8 bases and the J gene lost 2 bases, with 10 bases spanning the gap. CDR3 in DNA: TGTGCCAGCCGCCGCGTGGCCTACGAGCAGTACTTC. Its translation: CASRRVAYEQYF.

The table lists this clonotype with many counts. This chain links TRBV4-1 with TRBJ2-3; TRBD2 aligns across 8 bases. Germline V gene sequence: CDR1 MGHRA, CDR2 YSYEKL. The CDR3 loop spans 16 amino acids. V dropped 2 bases and J dropped 4; count of bases not matched to a gene: 8. The CDR3 is CASSQHRREDPDTQYF. In DNA, the CDR3 is TGCGCCAGCAGCCAACATAGGCGGGAGGACCCAGATACGCAGTATTTT.

This clonotype was seen repeatedly, ten times or more. The gene calls are TRBV11-3 and TRBJ2-2; 9 bases line up with TRBD2. The V gene's germline CDR1 is SGHNT and CDR2 YENEEA. This CDR3 has 19 amino acids. The V segment lost 5 bases and the J segment 2 bases; nucleotides outside the gene matches: 15. This chain's CDR3 is CASSHSGGGRALNTGELFF. DNA for the CDR3: TGTGCCAGCAGCCACTCCGGGGGCGGGAGGGCCCTCAACACCGGGGAGCTGTTTTTT.

The chain has TRBV7-3 and TRBJ1-2, with TRBD1 matching over 8 bases. The CDR3 consists of 14 residues. Germline values: CDR1 SGHTA, CDR2 FQGTGA. V lost 5 bases to trimming and J lost 7 bases; unmatched junction nucleotides: 9. The CDR3, as DNA: TGTGCCAGCAGCGTAGGACAGGGAAGCTTTGGCTACACCTTC. As protein: CASSVGQGSFGYTF.

This clonotype was seen repeatedly, ten times or more. The V call is TRBV6-1, the J call TRBJ1-1, with 9 nucleotides matching TRBD1. This CDR3 spans 14 amino acids. V trimming: 4 bases; J trimming: 7 bases; junction bases outside the gene matches: 7. Looked up from germline, CDR1 is MNHNS and CDR2 is SASEGT. CDR3 residues: CASSAQGARGEAFF. The CDR3 DNA sequence: TGTGCCAGCAGTGCACAGGGGGCGAGGGGTGAAGCTTTCTTT.

The V gene is TRBV29-1, the J gene TRBJ2-5; D possibly corresponds to TRBD2 (6 bases). Germline CDR1 and CDR2: SQVTM and ANQGSEA. The length of the CDR3 is 14 residues. The ends were cut back, 5 bases at V and 9 bases at J, with 22 bases in the middle. The CDR3 DNA sequence: TGCAGCGTTTCGGAGGGGATGCGGTCGGAGGCCCAGTACTTC. It translates to CSVSEGMRSEAQYF.

V and J are TRBV19 and TRBJ1-1; D possibly corresponds to TRBD1 (5 bases). CDR1 LNHDA and CDR2 SQIVND come from the germline V gene (reference sequence). There are 13 residues in the CDR3. V gave up 7 bases and J gave up 7 bases, with 16 bases separating them. CDR3 sequence (DNA): TGTGCCAGTAAACCCTCAGGGAGGGTTGAAGCTTTCTTT. Translated, it gives CASKPSGRVEAFF.

The chain uses TRBV5-5 and TRBJ2-7, with 9 bases lining up with TRBD2. CDR1 and CDR2 from the germline V gene are SGHKS and YYEKEE (reference sequence). V lost 2 bases to trimming and J lost 3 bases; unmatched junction nucleotides: 12. The CDR3 runs to 17 residues. The CDR3 sequence: CASSFTVAGEGGYEQYF. Written as DNA, the CDR3 is TGTGCCAGCAGCTTTACGGTAGCGGGAGAGGGGGGCTACGAGCAGTACTTC.

This clonotype was seen repeatedly, ten times or more. The chain is built from TRBV6-6 and TRBJ1-6; no clear D. Trimming took off 2 bases at V and 7 bases at J, with 9 bases between the two ends. Germline V gene sequence: CDR1 MNHNY, CDR2 SVGAGI (reference sequence). The CDR3 extends over 14 amino acids. The CDR3 DNA sequence: TGTGCCAGCAGTTACATGTCCGGGAATTCACCCCTCCACTTT. Protein product: CASSYMSGNSPLHF.

The genes are TRBV20-1 and TRBJ2-3, with D perhaps assigned TRBD1 or TRBD2 (6 bases each). The CDR3 is 19 amino acids. Trimming stripped 4 bases from V and 3 bases from J, with 29 bases between. From germline, CDR1 is DFQATT and CDR2 SNEGSKA (reference sequence). CDR3 DNA sequence: TGCAGTGCTATGAGCCTCGGCGGGAAGGGGGGCCTTTCGACAGATACGCAGTATTTT. It yields the protein CSAMSLGGKGGLSTDTQYF.

This clonotype showed up many times. The rearrangement joins TRBV30 to TRBJ2-1; 13 bases are shared with TRBD2. This CDR3 has 15 residues. Germline V gene sequence: CDR1 GTSNPN, CDR2 SVGIG (reference sequence). The V gene end was trimmed by 2 bases and the J gene end by 6 bases; junction bases not matched to a gene: 4. In DNA form, the CDR3 reads TGTGCCTGGAGTAGTGGACTAGCGGGAGCCAATGAGCAGTTCTTC. This gives the protein CAWSSGLAGANEQFF.

This clonotype was seen at least ten times. The chain has TRBV19 and TRBJ2-1; D not certain. Trimming took off 7 bases at V and 3 bases at J, with 10 bases between the two ends. The germline gives CDR1 LNHDA, CDR2 SQIVND (reference sequence). This CDR3 region has 13 residues. The CDR3 bases are TGTGCCAGTACCCTTCGTGGCTACAATGAGCAGTTCTTC. Its translation: CASTLRGYNEQFF.

This clonotype came up many times. The V call is TRBV5-1, the J call TRBJ1-2; 7 bases are a match to TRBD1. CDR1 is SGHRS, CDR2 YFSETQ, per germline. With V trimmed by 4 bases and J by 4 bases, 7 bases remained unmatched. This CDR3 comprises 14 residues. The CDR3 nucleotides read TGCGCCAGCAGCAACAGGGGAGGTGGCTATGGCTACACCTTC. Its protein is CASSNRGGGYGYTF.

To note about this clonotype: This may stem from a read error, because a much larger clone lies one nucleotide away. This chain uses TRBV5-8 with TRBJ2-7; 10 bases align to TRBD1. The end of the DNA is better explained by TRBJ2-5, so the J call may be wrong. The CDR3 is 17 residues long. Germline CDR1 reads SGHTS; CDR2 reads YDEGEE. The CDR3 reads CVSSLAGTGASRETQYF. CDR3 bases: TGTGTCAGCAGCTTGGCAGGGACAGGGGCCTCTCGTGAGACCCAGTACTTC.

This clonotype was seen at least ten times. The rearrangement links TRBV6-5 to TRBJ2-7; a possible D gene is TRBD1 (6 bases). The V end was cut by 7 bases, the J end by 7 bases, with 20 bases between. This CDR3 spans 14 amino acids. CDR1 is MNHEY, CDR2 SVGAGI, per germline. The DNA for the CDR3 is TGTGCCAGCAAAAGGGACATTGCCCGGGGAGAGCAGTACTTC. Its protein product is CASKRDIARGEQYF.

Concerning this clonotype itself: A much larger clone is a single base away; this may be a read error. This chain connects TRBV7-6 to TRBJ2-5; TRBD2 matches 9 bases. CDR1 is SGHVS and CDR2 is FNYEAQ in the germline V gene. The CDR3 loop spans 15 amino acids. The CDR3 coding sequence is TGTGCCAGCAGCAAATTTAGCGGGAGAGGGGAGACCCGGCACTTC. This gives the protein CASSKFSGRGETRHF.

This clonotype has more than one count but fewer than ten. V gene TRBV2 combines with J gene TRBJ1-1; D gene unclear. From germline, CDR1 is SNHLY and CDR2 FYNNEI. The V end lost 6 bases, the J end lost 8 bases, and 16 bases lay between the germline ends. The CDR3 has 13 residues. The CDR3 DNA reads as TGTGCCAGCAGCGCGCCCTGGGAGGCAGAAGCTTTCTTT. This sequence encodes CASSAPWEAEAFF.

For this clonotype: A much bigger clone sits one base away, suggesting this may be a read error. The chain links TRBV6-1 to TRBJ1-5; the D gene is possibly TRBD1 (6 bases). The CDR3 has 15 residues. V dropped 5 bases and J dropped 5 bases, with 16 bases sitting between them. Per the germline V gene, CDR1 is MNHNS and CDR2 is SASEGT. CDR3 in amino acids: CASSQYQGPDQPQHF. DNA for the CDR3: TGTGCCAGCAGTCAATACCAGGGGCCGGATCAGCCCCAGCATTTT.

Many counts were recorded for this clonotype. V usage is TRBV27 and J usage is TRBJ2-3; 14 bases line up with TRBD2. The junction had 6 bases not matched to a gene; V was cut back by 2 bases and J by 8 bases. CDR3 length equals 16 residues. Germline V lookup: CDR1 MNHEY, CDR2 SMNVEV (reference sequence). The CDR3 sequence is CASSLAGTSGRGTQYF. The CDR3 bases are TGTGCCAGCAGTTTAGCGGGGACTAGCGGGAGAGGTACGCAGTATTTT.

This clonotype has only a few counts. The gene calls are TRBV5-1 and TRBJ1-1, with 7 bases identical to TRBD1. The CDR3 has 17 amino acids. Germline V lookup: CDR1 SGHRS, CDR2 YFSETQ. J gave up 7 bases and V 0 bases, and 15 bases lay outside the gene matches. The CDR3 loop reads CASSLGISSGGRNEAFF. CDR3 sequence (DNA): TGCGCCAGCAGCTTGGGGATTTCCTCAGGGGGACGGAATGAAGCTTTCTTT.